Reported below is one T cell receptor (beta chain). What it binds is not known. The read ends 3 residues shy of where the CDR3 ends; the end is completed using the germline J gene. In germline, CDR1 is SQVTM, CDR2 ANQGSEA. The CDR3 is 13 residues long. The ends lost 5 bases at V and 5 bases at J; junction bases unmatched: 7. The entry originates in a study of T cells in women clearing cervical HPV infection. As for the study in general: With HLA typing for only a few women, HLA confounding remains possible. Study-wide findings and caveats: Cases carried less TRBV6-7 than controls: roughly 0.11% versus 0.16%.

TCRdb's table, derived via immunoSEQ multiplex PCR, lists solely in-frame clones and lacks some. There are around 30,000 clones in the sample, with 18% held by the top ten. The rearrangement links TRBV29-1 to TRBJ1-1, with 8 bases that match TRBD1. Sequencing was carried out using blood buffy coat. The source is a woman between 18 and 69 years old with a cervical HPV16 infection that either progressed to CIN3+ or cleared (not recorded which). Partial CDR3 DNA: TGCAGCGTTACCCAGGGGGCGGGTACTGAA. Its translation: CSVTQGAGTE. The whole CDR3 region reads CSVTQGAGTEAFF.